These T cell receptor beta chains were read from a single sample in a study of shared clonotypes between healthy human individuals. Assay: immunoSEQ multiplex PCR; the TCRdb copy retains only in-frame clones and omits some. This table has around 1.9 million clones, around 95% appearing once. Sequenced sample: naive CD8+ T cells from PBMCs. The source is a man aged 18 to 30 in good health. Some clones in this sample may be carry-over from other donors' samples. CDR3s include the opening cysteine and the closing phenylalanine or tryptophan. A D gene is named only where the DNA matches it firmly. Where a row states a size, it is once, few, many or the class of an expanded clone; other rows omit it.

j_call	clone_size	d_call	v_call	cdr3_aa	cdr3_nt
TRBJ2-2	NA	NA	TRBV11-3	CASSDRNTGELFF	TGTGCCAGCTCGGACAGGAACACCGGGGAGCTGTTTTTT
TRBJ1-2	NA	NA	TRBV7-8	CASSPQSYGYTF	TGTGCCAGCAGCCCGCAATCCTATGGCTACACCTTC
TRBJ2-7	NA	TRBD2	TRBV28	CASSSLREGRSEQYF	TGTGCCAGCAGTTCCTTGCGGGAGGGCCGTAGCGAGCAGTACTTC
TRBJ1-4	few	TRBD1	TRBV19	CASSTPDRATNEKLFF	TGTGCCAGTAGTACCCCAGACAGGGCAACTAATGAAAAACTGTTTTTT
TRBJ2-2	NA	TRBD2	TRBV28	CASSWTSSGELFF	TGTGCCAGCAGTTGGACTAGCTCGGGGGAGCTGTTTTTT
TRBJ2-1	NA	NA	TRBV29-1	CSATPTEPPYNEQFF	TGCAGCGCCACTCCCACGGAACCTCCCTACAATGAGCAGTTCTTC
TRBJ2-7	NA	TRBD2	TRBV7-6	CASSPRGGNEQYF	TGTGCCAGCAGCCCCCGCGGGGGGAACGAGCAGTACTTC
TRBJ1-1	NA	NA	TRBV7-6	CASSSRRDTEAFF	TGTGCCAGCAGCTCGCGGAGGGACACTGAAGCTTTCTTT
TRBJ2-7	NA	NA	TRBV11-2	CASTTGTYEQYF	TGTGCCAGCACGACGGGCACCTACGAGCAGTACTTC
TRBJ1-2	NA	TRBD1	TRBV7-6	CASADRGDGYTF	TGTGCCAGCGCCGACAGGGGGGATGGCTACACCTTC
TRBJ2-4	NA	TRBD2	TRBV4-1	CASSQELAGVPKNIQYF	TGCGCCAGCAGCCAAGAGTTAGCGGGAGTTCCCAAAAACATTCAGTACTTC
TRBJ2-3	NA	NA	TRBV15	CATSRELAWDTQYF	TGTGCCACCAGCAGAGAACTAGCTTGGGATACGCAGTATTTT
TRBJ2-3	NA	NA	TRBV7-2	CASSPAGFSTDTQYF	TGTGCCAGCAGCCCGGCAGGGTTTAGCACAGATACGCAGTATTTT
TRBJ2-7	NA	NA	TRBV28	CASSSGSYEQYF	TGTGCCAGCAGTTCTGGGTCCTACGAGCAGTACTTC
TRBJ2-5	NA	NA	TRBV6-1	CASSEGGTRLNLEETQYF	TGTGCCAGCAGTGAAGGGGGGACACGCCTAAACCTGGAAGAGACCCAGTACTTC
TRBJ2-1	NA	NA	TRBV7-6	CASSLVRPLSSYNEQFF	TGTGCCAGCAGCTTAGTCCGGCCGCTCAGCTCCTACAATGAGCAGTTCTTC
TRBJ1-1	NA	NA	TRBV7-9	CASSLIGRLNTEAFF	TGTGCCAGCAGCTTAATCGGCAGATTGAACACTGAAGCTTTCTTT
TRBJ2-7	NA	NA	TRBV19	CASSIGPGTPYEQYF	TGTGCCAGTAGTATCGGTCCCGGGACACCATACGAGCAGTACTTC
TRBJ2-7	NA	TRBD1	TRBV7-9	CASSLLRQGSYEQYF	TGTGCCAGCAGCTTACTCCGACAGGGGAGCTACGAGCAGTACTTC
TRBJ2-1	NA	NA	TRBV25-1	CALDNEQFF	TGTGCTTTAGACAATGAGCAGTTCTTC
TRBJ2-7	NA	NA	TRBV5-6	CASSPGIHEQYF	TGTGCCAGCAGTCCGGGGATCCACGAGCAGTACTTC
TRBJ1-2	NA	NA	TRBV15	CATSLTRRCGKTYGYTF	TGTGCCACCAGCCTAACGCGACGGTGTGGAAAGACCTATGGCTACACCTTC
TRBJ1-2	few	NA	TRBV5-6	CASSFFRGDYGYTF	TGTGCCAGCAGCTTCTTCAGGGGCGACTATGGCTACACCTTC
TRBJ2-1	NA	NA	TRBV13	CASSLSTTDSYNEQFF	TGTGCCAGCAGCTTGTCAACTACCGACAGTTACAATGAGCAGTTCTTC
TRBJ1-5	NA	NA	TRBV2	CASSDPRGGDQPQHF	TGTGCCAGCAGTGACCCGCGGGGCGGGGATCAGCCCCAGCATTTT
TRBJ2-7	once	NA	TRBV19	CASMFRVAIFPF	TGTGCCAGTATGTTTAGAGTAGCCATCTTTCCCTTC
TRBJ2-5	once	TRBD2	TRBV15	CATSRDFVAPGLQETQYF	TGTGCCACCAGCAGAGATTTTGTTGCCCCGGGACTACAAGAGACCCAGTACTTC
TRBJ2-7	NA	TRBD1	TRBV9	CASSTVPGGYEQYF	TGTGCCAGCAGCACCGTGCCAGGGGGCTACGAGCAGTACTTC
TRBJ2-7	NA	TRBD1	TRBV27	CASLPPTGGGEQYF	TGTGCCAGCCTACCCCCGACAGGGGGAGGCGAGCAGTACTTC
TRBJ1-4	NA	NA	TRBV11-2	CASSRGGSREKLFF	TGTGCCAGCAGCCGAGGGGGTTCGCGTGAAAAACTGTTTTTT
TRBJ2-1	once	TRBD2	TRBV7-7	CASSPGLLNEQFF	TGTGCCAGCAGCCCGGGACTACTCAATGAGCAGTTCTTC
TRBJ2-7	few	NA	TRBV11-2	CASSNSYEQYF	TGTGCCAGCAGCAACTCCTACGAGCAGTACTTC
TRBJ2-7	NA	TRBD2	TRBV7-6	CASSLAPGRASGSRLGNYEQYF	TGTGCCAGCAGCTTAGCGCCCGGGCGGGCTAGCGGGAGCCGTTTGGGAAACTACGAGCAGTACTTC
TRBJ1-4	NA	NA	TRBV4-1	CASSQDFRVTRTNEKLFF	TGCGCCAGCAGCCAGGATTTTAGGGTAACGAGAACTAATGAAAAACTGTTTTTT
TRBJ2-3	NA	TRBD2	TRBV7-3	CASSLPAAGGPDTQYF	TGTGCCAGCAGCCTTCCCGCCGCGGGAGGGCCAGATACGCAGTATTTT
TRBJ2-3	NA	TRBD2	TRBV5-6	CASSPSGRRGDTQYF	TGTGCCAGCAGCCCTAGCGGGAGGAGAGGAGATACGCAGTATTTT
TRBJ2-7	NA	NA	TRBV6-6	CASSYDGRSYEQYF	TGTGCCAGCAGTTACGACGGTAGGTCCTACGAGCAGTACTTC
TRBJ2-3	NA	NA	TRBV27	CASSSGDTQYF	TGTGCCAGCAGTTCCGGAGATACGCAGTATTTT
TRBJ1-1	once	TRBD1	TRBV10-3	CATSDRTNTEAFF	TGTGCCACCTCGGACAGGACGAACACTGAAGCTTTCTTT
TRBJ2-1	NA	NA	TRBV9	CASSVGSAGSYNEQFF	TGTGCCAGCAGCGTAGGATCAGCGGGCTCCTACAATGAGCAGTTCTTC
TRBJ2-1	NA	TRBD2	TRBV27	CASSLSLIAGSENEQFF	TGTGCCAGCAGTTTATCGCTAATAGCGGGGAGTGAAAATGAGCAGTTCTTC
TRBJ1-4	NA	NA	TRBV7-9	CASSLGSATNEKLFF	TGTGCCAGCAGCTTAGGTTCGGCCACTAATGAAAAACTGTTTTTT
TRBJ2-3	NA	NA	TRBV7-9	CASSPAGLGTDTQYF	TGTGCCAGCAGCCCGGCGGGGTTAGGCACAGATACGCAGTATTTT
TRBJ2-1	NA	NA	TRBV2	CASSNIRGHEQFF	TGTGCCAGCAGTAATATCAGGGGCCATGAGCAGTTCTTC
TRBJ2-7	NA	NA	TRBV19	CASSITLIGEQYF	TGTGCCAGTAGTATAACCCTGATCGGTGAGCAGTACTTC
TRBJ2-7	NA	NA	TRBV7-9	CASSRGGHSYEQYF	TGTGCCAGCAGCCGGGGAGGACACTCCTACGAGCAGTACTTC
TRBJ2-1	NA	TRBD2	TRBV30	CAWRQIAGGPHEQFF	TGTGCCTGGAGACAGATAGCGGGAGGGCCCCATGAGCAGTTCTTC
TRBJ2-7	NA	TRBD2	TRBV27	CASSSGLAASYEQYF	TGTGCCAGCAGTTCGGGACTAGCGGCATCCTACGAGCAGTACTTC
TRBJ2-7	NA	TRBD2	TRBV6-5	CASASGPIGYEQYF	TGTGCCAGCGCTAGCGGTCCTATTGGGTACGAGCAGTACTTC
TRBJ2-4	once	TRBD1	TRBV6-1	CASSEGQGTLNIQYF	TGTGCCAGCAGTGAAGGACAGGGGACCTTAAACATTCAGTACTTC